This T cell receptor (beta chain) was identified during a study of OX40 agonist ivuxolimab in advanced cancers. About the study: All patients had ivuxolimab intravenously every 2 weeks at 0.01 to 10 mg/kg. Hepatocellular carcinoma, melanoma, renal cell or head and neck cancer was diagnosed in the dose-escalation patients. Study-wide results and caveats: There were, on average, more expanded clones in CD8+ T cells than in CD4+. Among some nonresponders, normalized T-cell clonal expansion was also low.

Method: immunoSEQ multiplex PCR; TCRdb's copy keeps in-frame clones and lacks some. The profile shows some 59,000 clones, about nine tenths of them singletons. A remark on this clone: Its cognate antigen is unknown.

V lost 4 bases and J lost 7, with 13 bases in between. The CDR3 runs to 13 residues. Germline V gives CDR1 MNHEY, CDR2 SMNVEV (reference sequence). The receptor comes from an adult with an advanced solid tumor such as melanoma, head and neck, liver or kidney cancer. The V gene is TRBV27, the J gene TRBJ1-1; D is possibly TRBD1 (6 bases). Sequenced material: CD4+ or CD8+ T cells sorted from blood, taken in a trial of the OX40 agonist ivuxolimab. The CDR3 spells CASSWWGGGEAFF. The CDR3 DNA sequence: TGTGCCAGCAGTTGGTGGGGGGGCGGTGAAGCTTTCTTT.